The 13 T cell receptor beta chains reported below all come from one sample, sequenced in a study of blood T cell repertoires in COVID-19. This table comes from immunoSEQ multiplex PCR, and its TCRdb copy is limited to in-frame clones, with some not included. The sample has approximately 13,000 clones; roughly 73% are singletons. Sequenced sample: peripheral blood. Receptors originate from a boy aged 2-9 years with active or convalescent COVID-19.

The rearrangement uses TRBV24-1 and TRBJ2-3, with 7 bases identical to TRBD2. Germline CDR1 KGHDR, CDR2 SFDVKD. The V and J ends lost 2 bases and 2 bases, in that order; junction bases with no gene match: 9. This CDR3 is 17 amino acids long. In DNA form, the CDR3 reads TGTGCCACCAGTGATTCCCTGAGCGGGGTCCTCACAGATACGCAGTATTTT. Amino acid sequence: CATSDSLSGVLTDTQYF.

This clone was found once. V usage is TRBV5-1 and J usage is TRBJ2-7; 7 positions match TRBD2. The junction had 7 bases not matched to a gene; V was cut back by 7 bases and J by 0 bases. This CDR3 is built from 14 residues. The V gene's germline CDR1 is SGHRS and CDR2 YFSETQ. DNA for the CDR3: TGCGCCAGCGGGGAGGGGCCGAGCTCCTACGAGCAGTACTTC. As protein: CASGEGPSSYEQYF.

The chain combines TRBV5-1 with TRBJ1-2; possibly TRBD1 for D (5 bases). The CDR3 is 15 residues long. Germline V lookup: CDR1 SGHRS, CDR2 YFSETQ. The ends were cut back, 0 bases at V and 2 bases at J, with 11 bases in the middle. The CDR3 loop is CASSLDQGLNYGYTF. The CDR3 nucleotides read TGCGCCAGCAGCTTGGATCAGGGCCTCAACTATGGCTACACCTTC.

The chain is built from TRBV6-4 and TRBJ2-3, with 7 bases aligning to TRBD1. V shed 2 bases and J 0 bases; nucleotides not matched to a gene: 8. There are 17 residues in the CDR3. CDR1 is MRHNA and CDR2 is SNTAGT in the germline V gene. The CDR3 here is CASSDPDREGSTDTQYF. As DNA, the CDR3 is TGTGCCAGCAGTGACCCAGACAGGGAAGGTAGCACAGATACGCAGTATTTT.

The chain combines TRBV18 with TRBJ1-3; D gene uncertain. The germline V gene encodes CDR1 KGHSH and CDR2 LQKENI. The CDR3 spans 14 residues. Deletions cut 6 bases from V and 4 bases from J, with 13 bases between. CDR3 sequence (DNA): TGTGCCAGCTCCGGAGGCAGGCTGGGAAACACCATATATTTT. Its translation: CASSGGRLGNTIYF.

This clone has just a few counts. The CDR3 nucleotides are TGTGCCAGCAGCTTAGACAGGGGGCCACAAGAGACCCAGTACTTC. It yields the protein CASSLDRGPQETQYF. The gene calls are TRBV28 and TRBJ2-5; 10 bases line up with TRBD1. Germline V lookup: CDR1 MDHEN, CDR2 SYDVKM. The V gene end was trimmed by 6 bases and the J gene end by 2 bases; junction bases not matched to a gene: 6. CDR3 size: 15 residues.

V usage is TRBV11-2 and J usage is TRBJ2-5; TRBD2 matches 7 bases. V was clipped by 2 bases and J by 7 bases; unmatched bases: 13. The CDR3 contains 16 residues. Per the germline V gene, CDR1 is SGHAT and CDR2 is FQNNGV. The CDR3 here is CASSLKILAGTGTQYF. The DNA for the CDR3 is TGTGCCAGCAGCTTAAAGATATTAGCGGGTACGGGGACCCAGTACTTC.

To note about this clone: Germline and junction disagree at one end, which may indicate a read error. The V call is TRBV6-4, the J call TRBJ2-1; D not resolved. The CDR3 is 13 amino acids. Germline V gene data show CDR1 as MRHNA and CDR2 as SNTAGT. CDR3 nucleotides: TGTGCCAACAGTGAGAGTCCCTACAATGAGCAGTTCTTC. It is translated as CANSESPYNEQFF.

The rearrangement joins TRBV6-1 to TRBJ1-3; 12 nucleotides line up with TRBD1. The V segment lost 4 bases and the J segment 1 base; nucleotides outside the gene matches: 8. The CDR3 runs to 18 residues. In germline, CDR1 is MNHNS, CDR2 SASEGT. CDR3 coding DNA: TGTGCCAGCAGTGTCGGGACAGGGGGCTCCACTTCTGGAAACACCATATATTTT. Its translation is CASSVGTGGSTSGNTIYF.

For the CDR3, the DNA is TGTGCCAGCAGCTTAGAACTGGGACAGGGGTACGAGCAGTACGTC. Protein sequence: CASSLELGQGYEQYV. The chain combines TRBV11-2 with TRBJ2-7; 10 positions agree with TRBD1. The CDR3 spans 15 residues. Germline CDR1 is SGHAT and CDR2 is FQNNGV. Trimming took 0 bases from V and 4 from J; bases not matched to a gene: 3.

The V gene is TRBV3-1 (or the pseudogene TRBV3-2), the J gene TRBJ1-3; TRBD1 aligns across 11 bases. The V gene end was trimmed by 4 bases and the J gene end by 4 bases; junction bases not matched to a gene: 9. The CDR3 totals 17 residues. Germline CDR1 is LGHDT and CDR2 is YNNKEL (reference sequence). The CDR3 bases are TGTGCCAGCAGCCGGGGACAGGGGGTGAGAGGGGGAAACACCATATATTTT. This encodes CASSRGQGVRGGNTIYF.

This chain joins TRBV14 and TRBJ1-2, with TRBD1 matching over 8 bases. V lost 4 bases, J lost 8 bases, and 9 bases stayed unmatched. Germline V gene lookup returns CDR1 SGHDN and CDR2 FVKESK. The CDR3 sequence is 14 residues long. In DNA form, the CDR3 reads TGTGCCAGCAGCCCCAGGACAGGGAGCCTGGGCTACACCTTC. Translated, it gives CASSPRTGSLGYTF.

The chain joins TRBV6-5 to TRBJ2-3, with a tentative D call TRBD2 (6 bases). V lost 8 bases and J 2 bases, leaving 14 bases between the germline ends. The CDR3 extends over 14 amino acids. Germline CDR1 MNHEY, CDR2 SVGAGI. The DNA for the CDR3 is TGTGCCAGCGGACTTAGCGGAAACACAGATACGCAGTATTTT. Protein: CASGLSGNTDTQYF.